This TCR beta chain was retrieved from a study of memory CD4+ T cells and cytomegalovirus serostatus (dated by TCRdb to between 2018 and 2020). General notes on the study: A total of about 33 healthy Belgian adults, of whom 9 were CMV seropositive and some 24 were CMV seronegative, were included in the cohort. The study sequenced CD4+ memory TCRbeta repertoires of a Belgian cohort with known cytomegalovirus serostatus to replicate a published TCR-based CMV serostatus classifier. Overall study results and their limits: Of under 200 previously reported CMV-associated TCRbeta sequences, over 65 appeared in the CD4+ memory repertoires, each in one to five individuals. Only CD4+CD45RO+ memory cells were sequenced, in contrast to the original study, in which naive and memory CD4+ and CD8+ populations were covered. A median bootstrapped AUC of roughly 0.94 with a 95% CI of 0.76-1.00 was achieved on the Belgian cohort by the original-framework classifier. For predicting CMV serostatus, the median bootstrapped AUC was roughly 0.95 using the original framework and about 0.9 using a US-trained random forest. Results were interpreted as suggesting that the CMV-associated TCR signature is largely present in the CD4+ memory repertoire.

Concerning this clone itself: There is no known antigen for this receptor. Base qualities were left out, and no much larger clone turns up one base away.

Genomic DNA was extracted from sorted cells with the Quick-DNA Microprep Kit. Amplification of TCRbeta DNA was done with the immunoSEQ hsTCRbeta kit, following the protocol from the manufacturer. TCRbeta libraries were sequenced on an Illumina MiSeq instrument. In the paper's pipeline: Following removal of out-of-frame sequences, approximately 2.1 million distinct TCRbeta sequences were retained, with an average of roughly 70,000 per individual. Each individual was scored using the number of 160 or so previously reported CMV-associated TCRbeta sequences that the individual carried and the total number of productive distinct TCRbeta sequences. A beta-binomial model was reimplemented in Python, and scikit-learn random forests with default parameters were trained on US cohort data. On the Belgian cohort, classifier performance was reported as the median AUC, along with percentile confidence intervals, across 10,000 bootstrap iterations. TCRdb mirrors the immuneACCESS table, restricted to in-frame sequences. Some clones are absent from its copies; in checked studies, under half trace to an unresolved V gene, and the reason for the others is unknown. V and J calls and clone size are copied from that table; D and trimming were computed from the DNA. The sample data list fewer than 75,000 clones, and under 80% of these were observed just once. 0.65% to 0.9% of the sample belongs to the ten largest clones.

Single viable CD3+CD4+CD8-CD45RO+ cells were sorted as memory CD4+ T cells on a FACSAria II. CMV serostatus was determined using a Roche Elecsys assay that detects serum IgG against CMV pp150, pp28, p38 and p52. After the samples were thawed, total CD4+ T cells were enriched through positive selection using CD4 magnetic microbeads. The samples came from a separate study whose specific focus was interrogating the CD4+ T cell memory repertoire. Peripheral blood mononuclear cells were isolated and cryopreserved according to standard operating procedures, and serum was stored at -80 degrees C. Staining used CD3-PerCP (BW264/56), CD4-APC (RPA-T4), CD45RO-PE (UCHT1) and CD8-Pacific Orange (3B5) antibodies, with Sytox blue excluding non-viable cells. CDR1 and CDR2 were assigned from the germline V gene as MDHEN and SYDVKM. The V end loses 6 bases and the J end loses 6 bases, and a stretch of 21 bases separates them. The CDR3 contains 16 residues, cysteine and phenylalanine counted. Of the read, only the CDR3 DNA is kept; its 48 bases are in frame from base 1.

The receptor chain draws on TRBV28 and TRBJ1-5, with TRBD1 tentatively as D gene (6 bases match). This clonotype originated in an adult in good health and CMV-seronegative. Sequenced input: memory CD4+ T cells from blood. The CDR3 region: CASSPGSGAVGQPQHF. The sequenced DNA: TGTGCCAGCAGCCCTGGGTCGGGGGCCGTCGGTCAGCCCCAGCATTTT.